Each of the 10 T cell receptor beta chains below was sequenced from the same sample in a study of OX40 agonist ivuxolimab in advanced cancers. Library preparation used the immunoSEQ multiplex PCR assay. What TCRdb holds here is the immuneACCESS table cut down to in-frame rearrangements. Part of the clones is not present; checked against another copy, under half of the missing clones reflect an unresolved V gene, and the others are unexplained. This sample is represented by 20,000 to 30,000 clones; around four fifths of them were singletons. About 2% of the sample lies in the top ten. Material: CD4+ or CD8+ T cells sorted from blood, obtained in a trial of the OX40 agonist ivuxolimab. The source is an adult with an advanced solid tumor such as melanoma, head and neck, liver or kidney cancer.

The rearrangement links TRBV7-2 to TRBJ2-1; 10 bases match TRBD2. Germline V lookup: CDR1 SGHTA, CDR2 FQGNSA. This CDR3 spans 15 amino acids. With 2 bases clipped from V and 8 bases from J, the junction kept 6 bases outside the gene matches. The CDR3 DNA follows: TGTGCCAGCAGCTTATTTAGCGGGGGGCGGGATGAGCAGTTCTTC. Amino acid sequence: CASSLFSGGRDEQFF.

The V gene is TRBV27, the J gene TRBJ1-2; D remains unclear. The V gene lost 4 bases and the J gene lost 7 bases, with 13 bases spanning the gap. The length of the CDR3 is 13 residues. Germline CDR1 MNHEY, CDR2 SMNVEV (reference sequence). The CDR3, as DNA: TGTGCCAGCAGTTACGATCAACGTATTGGCTACACCTTC. The encoded protein is CASSYDQRIGYTF.

V gene TRBV11-3 combines with J gene TRBJ1-1, with D perhaps matching TRBD1 (5 bases). This CDR3 contains 15 residues. The V end was cut by 0 bases, the J end by 0 bases, with 8 bases between. Germline V gives CDR1 SGHNT, CDR2 YENEEA. The CDR3 region is CASSLDGRVNTEAFF. The CDR3, as DNA: TGTGCCAGCAGCTTAGACGGCAGGGTGAACACTGAAGCTTTCTTT.

The chain recombines TRBV7-3 with TRBJ2-1; 7 bases are a match to TRBD2. Germline CDR1 and CDR2: SGHTA and FQGTGA. The junction had 14 bases not matched to a gene; V was cut back by 5 bases and J by 10 bases. The CDR3 totals 15 residues. The CDR3 is CASSPGGSLLGEQFF. The CDR3 nucleotides are TGTGCCAGCAGCCCTGGCGGGAGCCTCTTAGGGGAGCAGTTCTTC.

CDR3 region: CASSLEGVAKNIQYF. The CDR3, as DNA: TGCGCCAGCAGCTTGGAAGGGGTAGCCAAAAACATTCAGTACTTC. The rearrangement uses TRBV5-1 and TRBJ2-4; possibly TRBD1 for D (5 bases). Trimming stripped 0 bases from V and 0 bases from J, with 7 bases between. The V gene's germline CDR1 is SGHRS and CDR2 YFSETQ. This CDR3 comprises 15 residues.

J is TRBJ2-7 and V is TRBV28, with TRBD2 matching over 8 bases. V lost 6 bases and J lost 4; bases outside the gene matches: 11. The CDR3 extends over 15 amino acids. Germline V gene lookup returns CDR1 MDHEN and CDR2 SYDVKM. The CDR3 region is CASRNNGLARYEQYF. In DNA, the CDR3 is TGTGCCAGCAGGAATAATGGACTAGCCCGGTACGAGCAGTACTTC.

This clone was detected only once. CDR3 in amino acids: CSARTDTQYF. The CDR3 DNA follows: TGCAGTGCAAGGACAGATACGCAGTATTTT. J is TRBJ2-3 and V is TRBV20-1; D call uncertain. The V gene lost 6 bases and the J gene lost 3 bases, with 4 bases spanning the gap. The CDR3 is 10 amino acids. Germline V gene sequence: CDR1 DFQATT, CDR2 SNEGSKA (reference sequence).

J is TRBJ2-7 and V is TRBV11-2; D is ambiguous. V lost 6 bases and J lost 4, with 7 bases in between. The V gene's germline CDR1 is SGHAT and CDR2 FQNNGV. CDR3 length: 11 residues. CDR3 bases: TGTGCCAGCAGTTTTTCTTACGAGCAGTACTTC. Translation: CASSFSYEQYF.

The V gene is TRBV30, the J gene TRBJ1-1; D gene ambiguous. The germline V gene encodes CDR1 GTSNPN and CDR2 SVGIG (reference sequence). Trimming took off 5 bases at V and 4 bases at J, with 11 bases between the two ends. This CDR3 comprises 12 residues. Written as DNA, the CDR3 is TGTGCCTGGTCGAGGGTGGCCACTGAAGCTTTCTTT. The encoded protein is CAWSRVATEAFF.

This clone was seen more than once but under ten times. The chain recombines TRBV28 with TRBJ2-1, with 13 bases matching TRBD2. This CDR3 region has 16 residues. Germline trimming cut 8 bases from V and 6 bases from J; bases unmatched to any gene: 10. The germline gives CDR1 MDHEN, CDR2 SYDVKM. The CDR3 loop reads CASCRGTSGAFNEQFF. The CDR3 DNA reads as TGTGCCAGCTGCCGGGGGACTAGCGGGGCATTCAATGAGCAGTTCTTC.